Listed below are T cell receptor beta chains from one sample, sequenced in a study of CD8 T cells in ankylosing spondylitis. One entry per CDR3 protein results from TCRdb running MiXCR on the 5' RACE reads. This sample has 180,000 or so distinct CDR3 sequences, with 11% found just once. Sequenced sample: blood, either unsorted or a sorted T cell fraction (not recorded which). These receptors all stem from a male donor with ankylosing spondylitis or in good health (not recorded which). Each CDR3 is given with its conserved first and last residue. D genes are given only for firm matches. A row's size may be missing; if present it is once, few, many or a size class.

>TRBD1|TRBJ1-1|TRBV25-1|many
TGTGCCAGCAGTGCTCGACAGGGGAACGCTTTCTTT
CASSARQGNAFF
>TRBD1|TRBJ1-2|TRBV11-2|.
TGTACCAGCAGCTCCAGAGGACAGGATTCGTATGGCTACACCTTC
CTSSSRGQDSYGYTF
>.|TRBJ1-5|TRBV6-5|many
TGTGCCAGCAGTTACTCGACGGGGGGGAATCAGCCCCAGCATTTT
CASSYSTGGNQPQHF
>TRBD1|TRBJ1-2|TRBV7-9|few
TGTGCCAGCAGCTTAGGGGACAGGCGCTATGGCTACACCTTC
CASSLGDRRYGYTF
>TRBD1|TRBJ1-5|TRBV27|few
TGTGCCAGCAGTTACCGCCAGGGGGCGAGGGGAGGACAGCCCCAGCATTTT
CASSYRQGARGGQPQHF
>.|TRBJ1-1|TRBV29-1|many
TGCAGCGACGTGAAGGTGGGTTTTGCTTTCTTT
CSDVKVGFAFF
>TRBD1|TRBJ2-2|TRBV27|few
TGTGCCAGTAGGGACAGGGGCCCCGGGGAGCTGTTTTTT
CASRDRGPGELFF
>.|TRBJ2-5|TRBV12-3/TRBV12-4|.
TGTGCCAGCAGTTTATGGGCGCAAAAGACCCAGTACTTC
CASSLWAQKTQYF
>.|TRBJ2-1|TRBV5-1|many
TGCGCCAGCAGCTTGGCCATAGGTAATGAGCAGTTCTTC
CASSLAIGNEQFF
>.|TRBJ2-7|TRBV7-2|few
TGTGCCAGCAGCTTCGGACAGCAAATACAGGAGCAGTACTTC
CASSFGQQIQEQYF
>.|TRBJ2-1|TRBV11-2|many
TGTGCCAGCAGCTTAGGAGGCGTCGAGCAGTTCTTC
CASSLGGVEQFF
>.|TRBJ1-5|TRBV7-9|few
TGTGCCAGCAGCTTAGATGGGAGCCAGCCCCAGCATTTT
CASSLDGSQPQHF
>TRBD2|TRBJ2-5|TRBV19|.
TGTGCCAGTACTACGACTAGCGGGAGTCCAGAGACCCAGTACTTC
CASTTTSGSPETQYF
>.|TRBJ1-1|TRBV6-1|few
TGTGCCAGCAGTGAAGGCTATTTGGGCACTGAAGCTTTCTTT
CASSEGYLGTEAFF
>TRBD1|TRBJ2-3|TRBV30|.
TGTGCCTGGAGCGCGGATTCTTGGACAGGGCTCCAAGATACGCAGTATTTT
CAWSADSWTGLQDTQYF
>TRBD1|TRBJ1-1|TRBV18|few
TGTGCCAGCTCACCGGGGGACAGGGGTGGGACTGAAGCTTTCTTT
CASSPGDRGGTEAFF
>TRBD1|TRBJ2-6|TRBV27|.
TGTGCCAGCAGTTCAGGACAGGGATACCCTGGGGCCAACGTCCTGACTTTC
CASSSGQGYPGANVLTF
>TRBD2|TRBJ2-3|TRBV6-5|many
TGTGCCAGCAGTTACTCGGGCGGGGGGTATACAGATACGCAGTATTTT
CASSYSGGGYTDTQYF
>TRBD1|TRBJ2-2|TRBV29-1|.
TGCAGCGTTGGCGGACAGGCCACCGGGGAGCTGTTTTTT
CSVGGQATGELFF
>.|TRBJ2-3|TRBV24-1|many
TGTGCCACCAGTGATCCCGCCCCAGATACGCAGTATTTT
CATSDPAPDTQYF
>.|TRBJ1-5|TRBV5-5|few
TGTGCCAGCAGCCCCGTTGGGGGGAATAATCAGCCCCAGCATTTT
CASSPVGGNNQPQHF
>TRBD2|TRBJ2-2|TRBV3-1|few
TGTGCCAGCAGCCCGACTAGCGGGGGACGGACCGGGGAGCTGTTTTTT
CASSPTSGGRTGELFF
>TRBD1|TRBJ1-1|TRBV18|.
TGTGCCAGCTCACCTCGCGGACAGGGGAACACTGAAGCTTTCTTT
CASSPRGQGNTEAFF
>.|TRBJ2-3|TRBV7-2|few
TGTGCCAGCAGCCCGCGTCACCCGGGGTCAGATACGCAGTATTTT
CASSPRHPGSDTQYF
>TRBD1|TRBJ2-7|TRBV3-1|many
TGTGCCAGCAGCCAAGGGGGACAGACCTCCTACGAGCAGTACTTC
CASSQGGQTSYEQYF
>.|TRBJ2-5|TRBV4-2|.
TGTGCCAGCAGCCAAGATCTCGACGGAGCAGGGGAGACCCAGTACTTC
CASSQDLDGAGETQYF
>TRBD2|TRBJ2-1|TRBV25-1|few
TGTGCCAGCAGTGCCCCGGGACTAGCAGTCAATGAGCAGTTCTTC
CASSAPGLAVNEQFF
>TRBD1|TRBJ1-1|TRBV5-1|.
TGCGCCAGCAGCGCCGGACAGGGGATCAACACTGAAGCTTTCTTT
CASSAGQGINTEAFF
>.|TRBJ2-1|TRBV16|many
TGTGCCAGCAGCCAATCCGTCGCAAACAATGAGCAGTTCTTC
CASSQSVANNEQFF
>.|TRBJ1-2|TRBV5-6|.
TGTGCCATCGGCCCCGGGACACTGGTAGACAGGCGCTATGGCTACACCTTC
CAIGPGTLVDRRYGYTF
>TRBD2|TRBJ2-3|TRBV29-1|many
TGCAGCGTTGAAGCGGGAGGTGCCCATACGCAGTATTTT
CSVEAGGAHTQYF
>.|TRBJ1-1|TRBV6-2/TRBV6-3|many
TGTGCCAGCAGCTTTTTCGGGGGCAACACTGAAGCTTTCTTT
CASSFFGGNTEAFF
>TRBD1|TRBJ2-1|TRBV7-6|.
TGTGCCAGCAGCCTCGGGACAGGCAGATCCTACAATGAGCAGTTCTTC
CASSLGTGRSYNEQFF
>TRBD2|TRBJ2-1|TRBV4-1|many
TGCGCCAGCAGCCAAGATGAAACTAGCGGGACCTACAATGAGCAGTTCTTC
CASSQDETSGTYNEQFF
>.|TRBJ2-1|TRBV2|many
TGTGCCAGCAACTACAGGGACTACAATGAGCAGTTCTTC
CASNYRDYNEQFF
>.|TRBJ2-1|TRBV11-3|few
TGTGCCAGCAGCTTAGAGGGGGGCTCCTACAATGAGCAGTTCTTC
CASSLEGGSYNEQFF
>.|TRBJ2-1|TRBV5-1|few
TGCGCCAGCAGCTTGCAGGATGGAACATACAATGAGCAGTTCTTC
CASSLQDGTYNEQFF
>.|TRBJ1-4|TRBV4-1|few
TGCGCCAGCAGCCTTCTGCCCGGTCGTAATGAAAAACTGTTTTTT
CASSLLPGRNEKLFF